The 9 T cell receptor beta chains in this list originate from one sample, sequenced in a study of long-term antiretroviral therapy in people with HIV. Sequencing used immunoSEQ v3.0 at survey level. Assay: immunoSEQ multiplex PCR; the TCRdb copy retains only in-frame clones and omits some. Counted here are 30,000 to 40,000 clones, about 80% occurring once; the ten biggest clones make up about 5.7%. Sequences were derived from unsorted PBMCs, sampled 0.6 years after starting antiretroviral therapy. Receptors were obtained from a man between 18 and 35 years old with HIV.

The table lists this clone with a few counts. J is TRBJ1-1 and V is TRBV5-1; D is unclear. The length of the CDR3 is 13 residues. CDR1 SGHRS and CDR2 YFSETQ come from the germline V gene. V was trimmed by 6 bases and J by 1 base, leaving 10 bases between them. DNA of the CDR3: TGCGCCAGCAATTGGGGAGCGAACACTGAAGCTTTCTTT. Encoded protein: CASNWGANTEAFF.

This clone was found once. This chain joins TRBV7-9 and TRBJ2-2, with D perhaps matching TRBD1 (6 bases). V was shortened by 0 bases and J by 2 bases, with 16 bases between the two germline ends. Germline V gene lookup returns CDR1 SEHNR and CDR2 FQNEAQ (reference sequence). The CDR3 spans 18 residues. The CDR3 DNA is TGTGCCAGCAGCTTAGCTCTGCATAGGGGGACAAACACCGGGGAGCTGTTTTTT. As protein: CASSLALHRGTNTGELFF.

This clone was seen only once. The rearrangement joins TRBV18 to TRBJ2-1; D is unclear. Trimming removed 1 base from V and 0 bases from J, with 10 bases in between. This CDR3 is 16 amino acids long. Germline V gene lookup returns CDR1 KGHSH and CDR2 LQKENI. Written as DNA, the CDR3 is TGTGCCAGCTCACCACTAGCCTCGAGCTCCTACAATGAGCAGTTCTTC. Amino acid sequence: CASSPLASSSYNEQFF.

CDR3 sequence (DNA): TGTGCCTCCTTTGGGACGAAGGATGAGCAGTTCTTC. This gives the protein CASFGTKDEQFF. The genes are TRBV7-9 and TRBJ2-1; D possibly uses TRBD1 or TRBD2 (5 bases each). Looked up from germline, CDR1 is SEHNR and CDR2 is FQNEAQ (reference sequence). Trimming removed 11 bases from V and 8 bases from J, with 16 bases in between. The CDR3 is 12 amino acids.

This rearrangement joins TRBV19 to TRBJ1-1, with D unresolved. V lost 0 bases and J 2 bases, leaving 7 bases between the germline ends. The CDR3 sequence is 14 residues long. Germline lookup yields CDR1 LNHDA and CDR2 SQIVND (reference sequence). CDR3 sequence reads: CASSIETVNTEAFF. CDR3 bases: TGTGCCAGTAGTATAGAAACGGTCAACACTGAAGCTTTCTTT. The full variable domain, completed using reference TRBV19 and TRBJ1-1, is DGGITQSPKYLFRKEGQNVTLSCEQNLNHDAMYWYRQDPGQGLRLIYYSQIVNDFQKGDIAEGYSVSREKKESFPLTVTSAQKNPTAFYLCASSIETVNTEAFFGQGTRLTVV.

This chain uses TRBV27 with TRBJ2-3; D may be TRBD2 (5 bases). Trimming took off 4 bases at V and 0 bases at J, with 11 bases between the two ends. The germline gives CDR1 MNHEY, CDR2 SMNVEV (reference sequence). The CDR3 spans 15 residues. CDR3 bases: TGTGCCAGCAGTTCGGGATGGTTTAGCACAGATACGCAGTATTTT. It translates to CASSSGWFSTDTQYF.

In its sample, this clone was seen a few times. The J gene is TRBJ1-2, the V gene TRBV2, with a possible D match to TRBD1 (5 bases). V lost 1 base and J lost 1, with 10 bases in between. Per germline, CDR1 SNHLY and CDR2 FYNNEI. The CDR3 covers 15 residues. CDR3 in amino acids: CASSEGSTDNYGYTF. CDR3 coding DNA: TGTGCCAGCAGTGAAGGGTCGACAGATAACTATGGCTACACCTTC.

The chain is built from TRBV21-1 and TRBJ2-7; the D call of TRBD2 is as the table states it, not checked on the DNA. TRBV21-1 is labeled a pseudogene. This CDR3 comprises 13 residues. The CDR3 coding sequence is TGTGCCAGCAGCAAGTTCCGGGGTAACGAGCAGTACTTC. Its translation is CASSKFRGNEQYF.

V is TRBV6-5 and J is TRBJ1-2, with no clear D. The CDR3 is made up of 14 amino acids. Germline V gene sequence: CDR1 MNHEY, CDR2 SVGAGI. V shed 0 bases and J shed 6 bases, with 11 bases lying between them. CDR3 residues: CASSYSSPVDGYTF. The DNA of the CDR3 is TGTGCCAGCAGTTACTCTAGCCCAGTCGATGGCTACACCTTC.